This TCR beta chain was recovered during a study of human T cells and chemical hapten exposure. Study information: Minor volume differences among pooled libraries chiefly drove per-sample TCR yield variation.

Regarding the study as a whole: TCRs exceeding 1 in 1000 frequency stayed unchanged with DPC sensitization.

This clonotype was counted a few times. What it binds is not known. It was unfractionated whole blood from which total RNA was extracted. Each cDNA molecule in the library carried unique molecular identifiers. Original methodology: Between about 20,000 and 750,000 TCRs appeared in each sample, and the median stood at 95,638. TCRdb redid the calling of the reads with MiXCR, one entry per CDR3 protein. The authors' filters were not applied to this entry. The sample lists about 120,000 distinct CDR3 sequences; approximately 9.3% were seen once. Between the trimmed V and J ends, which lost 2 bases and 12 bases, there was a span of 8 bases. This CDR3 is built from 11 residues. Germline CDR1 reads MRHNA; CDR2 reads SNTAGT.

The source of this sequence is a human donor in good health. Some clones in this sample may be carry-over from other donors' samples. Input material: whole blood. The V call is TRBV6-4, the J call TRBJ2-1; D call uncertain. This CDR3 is CASSDGGGQFF. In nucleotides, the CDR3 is TGTGCCAGCAGTGACGGCGGTGGGCAGTTCTTC.